One and the same sample provided the 26 T cell receptor beta chains below, sequenced in a study of T-cell memory formation after mild COVID-19. TCRdb itself ran the 5' RACE reads through MiXCR, one entry per CDR3 protein. The table shows 130,000 to 150,000 distinct CDR3 sequences, with approximately 21% occurring only once. The specimen sequenced was PBMCs or a T cell subset sorted from them (not recorded which). These TCRs come from an adult woman who had mild COVID-19 (a few samples of this study predate the infection). Cell type and time point are not known.

V usage is TRBV20-1 and J usage is TRBJ2-1; D is perhaps TRBD1 or TRBD2 (6 bases each). Germline V gene sequence: CDR1 DFQATT, CDR2 SNEGSKA (reference sequence). CDR3 length: 15 residues. With 3 bases removed from V and 5 bases from J, the gap between germline ends came to 17 bases. The CDR3 region is CSARGGGGEDNEQFF. The CDR3 region has the DNA TGCAGTGCTAGGGGGGGCGGTGGGGAGGACAATGAGCAGTTCTTC.

This clonotype occurred a few times. The chain combines TRBV5-6 with TRBJ1-2; D possibly corresponds to TRBD1 (5 bases). The CDR3 totals 11 residues. Looked up from germline, CDR1 is SGHDT and CDR2 is YYEEEE. V was shortened by 6 bases and J by 8 bases, with 11 bases between the two germline ends. Here the CDR3 reads CASIRGGGYTF. CDR3 DNA: TGTGCCAGCATCCGCGGGGGAGGCTACACCTTC.

This clonotype has only a few counts. The rearrangement uses TRBV6-5 and TRBJ1-6, with a possible D match to TRBD1 (6 bases). In germline, CDR1 is MNHEY, CDR2 SVGAGI. The V and J ends lost 6 bases and 7 bases respectively, with 22 bases between them. The CDR3 totals 17 residues. The CDR3 protein is CASSWGGGRVRNSPLHF. CDR3 DNA: TGTGCCAGCAGCTGGGGGGGCGGGAGAGTAAGGAATTCACCCCTCCACTTT.

This clonotype came up a few times. This chain uses TRBV12-3 or TRBV12-4 with TRBJ2-1; TRBD2 aligns across 11 bases. Trimming at V came to 5 bases and at J to 6 bases, leaving 9 bases not matched to a gene. The CDR3 totals 16 residues. CDR3 in amino acids: CASSPQTSGISNEQFF. The CDR3 coding sequence is TGTGCCAGCAGTCCCCAGACTAGCGGGATTAGCAATGAGCAGTTCTTC.

In its sample, this clonotype was seen a few times. J is TRBJ1-5 and V is TRBV6-6; no definite D call. The CDR3 length is 14 residues. V shed 4 bases and J shed 5 bases, with 12 bases lying between them. Germline CDR1 and CDR2: MNHNY and SVGAGI (reference sequence). CDR3 region: CASSSPRPYQPQHF. In nucleotides, the CDR3 is TGTGCCAGCAGTTCGCCACGCCCTTATCAGCCCCAGCATTTT.

This clonotype was detected a few times. This chain uses TRBV5-1 with TRBJ2-1; a weak D match, TRBD1 (5 bases). Per germline, CDR1 SGHRS and CDR2 YFSETQ. Trimming took 0 bases from V and 10 from J, leaving 11 bases between them. CDR3 length: 13 residues. CDR3 in amino acids: CASSLDRYGEQFF. Here the CDR3 DNA reads TGCGCCAGCAGCTTGGACAGGTACGGGGAGCAGTTCTTC.

This clonotype was counted only a few times. The CDR3 reads CASSYARGDTQYF. The DNA for the CDR3 is TGTGCCAGCAGTTACGCCCGTGGGGATACGCAGTATTTT. The chain has TRBV6-5 and TRBJ2-3, with D hard to call. Germline CDR1 reads MNHEY; CDR2 reads SVGAGI. Between the trimmed V and J ends, which lost 2 bases and 6 bases, there was a span of 9 bases. CDR3 size: 13 residues.

This clonotype has a handful of counts. J is TRBJ1-5 and V is TRBV2; 7 bases are a match to TRBD1. V shed 1 base, J shed 4 bases, and the junction held 4 bases outside the gene matches. CDR3 length equals 15 residues. CDR1 is SNHLY and CDR2 is FYNNEI in the germline V gene. The CDR3 DNA is TGTGCCAGCAGTGAAGAGACAGGGAATAATCAGCCCCAGCATTTT. Amino acids: CASSEETGNNQPQHF. Drawing the rest from reference TRBV2 and TRBJ1-5, the complete variable domain is EPEVTQTPSHQVTQMGQEVILRCVPISNHLYFYWYRQILGQKVEFLVSFYNNEISEKSEIFDDQFSVERPDGSNFTLKIRSTKLEDSAMYFCASSEETGNNQPQHFGDGTRLSIL.

The rearrangement links TRBV12-3 or TRBV12-4 to TRBJ1-1, with D tentatively TRBD1 (5 bases). The ends were cut back, 5 bases at V and 0 bases at J, with 10 bases in the middle. The CDR3 covers 14 residues. DNA of the CDR3: TGTGCCAGCAGTCTGCGACAGCTGAACACTGAAGCTTTCTTT. It yields the protein CASSLRQLNTEAFF.

This clonotype was detected only a few times. The chain carries TRBV20-1 and TRBJ2-3; 12 bases fit TRBD2. CDR1 DFQATT and CDR2 SNEGSKA come from the germline V gene (reference sequence). The CDR3 consists of 16 residues. Germline trimming cut 1 base from V and 5 bases from J; bases unmatched to any gene: 7. The CDR3 DNA reads as TGCAGTGCTAGAGCCCCCCTAGCGGGGGGGGTAGATACGCAGTATTTT. Amino acids: CSARAPLAGGVDTQYF.

This sequence joins TRBV6-5 and TRBJ1-3, with D possibly being TRBD1 (5 bases). Trimming shortened V by 0 bases and J by 2 bases, and 14 bases separated the two germline ends. CDR1 MNHEY and CDR2 SVGAGI come from the germline V gene. The CDR3 loop spans 17 amino acids. The CDR3 region is CASSYSRPGGPGNTIYF. DNA for the CDR3: TGTGCCAGCAGTTACTCCCGGCCGGGGGGTCCTGGAAACACCATATATTTT.

This clonotype turned up a few times. The gene calls are TRBV29-1 and TRBJ2-2; D remains ambiguous. Germline CDR1 reads SQVTM; CDR2 reads ANQGSEA. This CDR3 comprises 14 residues. The germline V and J ends were trimmed by 7 bases and 1 base, with 13 bases remaining between them. This CDR3 reads CSAFTTGNTGELFF. The CDR3 DNA follows: TGCAGCGCTTTCACCACGGGGAACACCGGGGAGCTGTTTTTT.

J is TRBJ2-3 and V is TRBV4-2, with TRBD2 matching over 9 bases. J lost 4 bases, V lost 1 base, and 12 bases had no gene match. Looked up from germline, CDR1 is LGHNA and CDR2 is YNFKEQ. This CDR3 region has 18 residues. The CDR3 region is CASSQGGAGAGGPDTQYF. The DNA for the CDR3 is TGTGCCAGCAGCCAAGGGGGGGCTGGAGCGGGAGGCCCAGATACGCAGTATTTT.

This rearrangement joins TRBV12-3 or TRBV12-4 to TRBJ1-2, with 10 nucleotides matching TRBD1. V was pared by 2 bases and J by 6 bases, with 3 bases of the junction left unmatched. The CDR3 covers 14 residues. CDR3 in amino acids: CASSLLGQGDGYTF. In DNA form, the CDR3 reads TGTGCCAGCAGTTTACTAGGACAGGGGGATGGCTACACCTTC.

This clonotype was counted many times. The chain is built from TRBV5-1 and TRBJ2-3; D is uncertain. The CDR3 has 13 amino acids. Germline V gene lookup returns CDR1 SGHRS and CDR2 YFSETQ. V lost 7 bases to trimming and J lost 2 bases, with 11 bases between them. CDR3 DNA: TGCGCCAGCGGGCAGACAAACACAGATACGCAGTATTTT. Amino acid sequence: CASGQTNTDTQYF.

The gene calls are TRBV7-2 and TRBJ2-3; D not certain. CDR1 and CDR2 from the germline V gene are SGHTA and FQGNSA. This CDR3 region has 15 residues. Between the trimmed V and J ends, which lost 5 bases and 0 bases, there was a span of 12 bases. The CDR3 here is CASSLRTASTDTQYF. In DNA, the CDR3 is TGTGCCAGCAGCCTAAGGACGGCTAGCACAGATACGCAGTATTTT. The variable domain in full, completed from reference TRBV7-2 and TRBJ2-3, reads GAGVSQSPSNKVTEKGKDVELRCDPISGHTALYWYRQSLGQGLEFLIYFQGNSAPDKSGLPSDRFSAERTGGSVSTLTIQRTQQEDSAVYLCASSLRTASTDTQYFGPGTRLTVL.

This clonotype was seen only a few times. V gene TRBV7-9 combines with J gene TRBJ1-1; weak D call: TRBD1 (6 bases). The ends were cut back, 4 bases at V and 4 bases at J, with 10 bases in the middle. The germline CDR1 and CDR2 sequences are SEHNR and FQNEAQ (reference sequence). The CDR3 consists of 13 residues. The CDR3 protein is CASSSTGITEAFF. The DNA of the CDR3 is TGTGCCAGCAGCTCAACAGGGATCACTGAAGCTTTCTTT.

This clonotype was observed a few times. This chain links TRBV18 with TRBJ2-7; D is possibly TRBD2 (5 bases). V lost 0 bases and J 4 bases, leaving 10 bases between the germline ends. CDR1 KGHSH and CDR2 LQKENI come from the germline V gene. The CDR3 runs 14 residues. The CDR3 reads CASSPPAGEYEQYF. CDR3 DNA sequence: TGTGCCAGCTCACCACCGGCGGGCGAGTACGAGCAGTACTTC.

The chain couples TRBV12-3 or TRBV12-4 to TRBJ1-1; D unclear. The V gene lost 2 bases and the J gene lost 4 bases, with 8 bases spanning the gap. The CDR3 spans 13 residues. This CDR3 is CASSLSSGTEAFF. CDR3 DNA sequence: TGTGCCAGCAGTTTATCCAGCGGCACTGAAGCTTTCTTT.

V gene TRBV9 combines with J gene TRBJ2-3; D is unresolved. The CDR3 runs to 15 residues. Germline V gene data show CDR1 as SGDLS and CDR2 as YYNGEE. V lost 0 bases to trimming and J lost 0 bases, with 8 bases between them. CDR3 coding DNA: TGTGCCAGCAGCGTAGCCCCTTCTAGCACAGATACGCAGTATTTT. Protein sequence: CASSVAPSSTDTQYF.

The CDR3 spells CASSSPAGGYGYTF. The CDR3, as DNA: TGTGCCAGCAGCTCCCCGGCGGGGGGTTATGGCTACACCTTC. The J gene is TRBJ1-2, the V gene TRBV7-9; weak D call: TRBD1 (5 bases). This CDR3 comprises 14 residues. CDR1 SEHNR and CDR2 FQNEAQ come from the germline V gene (reference sequence). Trimming pared 4 bases from V and 5 bases from J, leaving 14 bases between. The variable domain in full, completed from reference TRBV7-9 and TRBJ1-2, reads DTGVSQNPRHKITKRGQNVTFRCDPISEHNRLYWYRQTLGQGPEFLTYFQNEAQLEKSRLLSDRFSAERPKGSFSTLEIQRTEQGDSAMYLCASSSPAGGYGYTFGSGTRLTVV.

This clonotype was detected only a few times. This chain connects TRBV12-3 or TRBV12-4 to TRBJ2-2; D call uncertain. This CDR3 region has 14 residues. Trimming took off 8 bases at V and 4 bases at J, with 14 bases between the two ends. In DNA, the CDR3 is TGTGCCAGCCGCGTTAGGGCGAGCACCGGGGAGCTGTTTTTT. Translating gives CASRVRASTGELFF.

This clonotype was detected only a few times. This chain uses TRBV15 with TRBJ2-7, with 8 bases identical to TRBD1. Germline V gene data show CDR1 as LNHNV and CDR2 as YYDKDF (reference sequence). With 1 base clipped from V and 5 bases from J, the junction kept 10 bases outside the gene matches. This CDR3 contains 16 residues. The CDR3 region is CATSRGKGQVSDEQYF. The DNA for the CDR3 is TGTGCCACCAGCAGAGGGAAGGGACAGGTTTCAGACGAGCAGTACTTC.

The rearrangement links TRBV4-2 to TRBJ1-1; D gene uncertain. The germline V gene has CDR1 LGHNA and CDR2 YNFKEQ. Trimming cost V 1 base and J 0 bases, with 12 bases left between them. The CDR3 is made up of 16 amino acids. CDR3 DNA sequence: TGTGCCAGCAGCCAAGTAACCCATAGTCTGAACACTGAAGCTTTCTTT. Translation: CASSQVTHSLNTEAFF.

This sequence joins TRBV18 and TRBJ1-1; unclear D gene. The germline V and J ends were trimmed by 5 bases and 0 bases, with 4 bases remaining between them. This CDR3 has 12 amino acids. Germline V CDR1 and CDR2: KGHSH, LQKENI. The CDR3 protein is CASSRVNTEAFF. The DNA for the CDR3 is TGTGCCAGCTCAAGGGTGAACACTGAAGCTTTCTTT.

DNA for the CDR3: TGTGCCAGCAGCTTCCGGACAGGGGGCTTCAATGAGCAGTTCTTC. It codes for CASSFRTGGFNEQFF. The rearrangement uses TRBV5-6 and TRBJ2-1; 11 bases agree with TRBD1. The V gene's germline CDR1 is SGHDT and CDR2 YYEEEE. The junction had 4 bases not matched to a gene; V was cut back by 2 bases and J by 6 bases. The CDR3 is made up of 15 amino acids.